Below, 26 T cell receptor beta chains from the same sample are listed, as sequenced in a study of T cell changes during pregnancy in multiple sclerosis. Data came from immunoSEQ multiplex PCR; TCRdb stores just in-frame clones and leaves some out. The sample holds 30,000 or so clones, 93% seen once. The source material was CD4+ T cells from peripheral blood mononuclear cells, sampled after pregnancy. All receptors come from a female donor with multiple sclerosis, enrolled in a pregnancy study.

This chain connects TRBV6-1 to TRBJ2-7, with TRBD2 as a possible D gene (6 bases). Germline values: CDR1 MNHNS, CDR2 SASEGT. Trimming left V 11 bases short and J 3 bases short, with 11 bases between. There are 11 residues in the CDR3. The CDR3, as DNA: TGTGCCGCGGGATTGTTCTACGAGCAGTACTTC. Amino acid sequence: CAAGLFYEQYF.

CDR3 coding DNA: TGTGCCAGCAGCTTTAACCAGGGGGGATACGAGCAGTACTTC. Translating it yields CASSFNQGGYEQYF. The gene calls are TRBV11-2 and TRBJ2-7; a possible D gene is TRBD1 (7 bases). V lost 3 bases, J lost 4 bases, and 13 bases lay in between. The V gene's germline CDR1 is SGHAT and CDR2 FQNNGV. The CDR3 is 14 residues long.

This CDR3 is CAIKTDVPADYEQYF. CDR3 bases: TGTGCCATCAAGACAGACGTTCCGGCAGACTACGAGCAGTACTTC. This chain connects TRBV10-3 to TRBJ2-7; perhaps TRBD1 as D (5 bases). V was pared by 7 bases and J by 3 bases, with 19 bases between. The germline gives CDR1 ENHRY, CDR2 SYGVKD. The CDR3 has 15 amino acids.

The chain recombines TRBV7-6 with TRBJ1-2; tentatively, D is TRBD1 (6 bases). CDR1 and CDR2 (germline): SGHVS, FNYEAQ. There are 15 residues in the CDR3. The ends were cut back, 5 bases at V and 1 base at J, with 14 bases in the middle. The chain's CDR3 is CASSPPGQINYGYTF. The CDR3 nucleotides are TGTGCCAGCAGCCCACCCGGACAGATTAACTATGGCTACACCTTC.

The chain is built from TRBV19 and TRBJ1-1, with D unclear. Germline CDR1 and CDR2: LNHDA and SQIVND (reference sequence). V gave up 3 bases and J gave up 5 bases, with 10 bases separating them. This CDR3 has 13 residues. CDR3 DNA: TGTGCCAGTAGTATCCCGGGAGGGACTGAAGCTTTCTTT. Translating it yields CASSIPGGTEAFF.

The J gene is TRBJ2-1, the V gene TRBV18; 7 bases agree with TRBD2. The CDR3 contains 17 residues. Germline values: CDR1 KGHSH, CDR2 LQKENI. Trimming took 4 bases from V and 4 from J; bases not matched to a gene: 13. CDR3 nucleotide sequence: TGTGCCAGCTCACGACTCCCCGGGCGGGGGATATACAATGAGCAGTTCTTC. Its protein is CASSRLPGRGIYNEQFF.

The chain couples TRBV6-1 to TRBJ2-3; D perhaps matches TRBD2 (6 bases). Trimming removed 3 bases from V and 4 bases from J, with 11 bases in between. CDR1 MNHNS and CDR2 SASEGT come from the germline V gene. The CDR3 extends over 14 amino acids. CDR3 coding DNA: TGTGCCAGCAGTGATGACTTAGCGGCAGATACGCAGTATTTT. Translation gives CASSDDLAADTQYF.

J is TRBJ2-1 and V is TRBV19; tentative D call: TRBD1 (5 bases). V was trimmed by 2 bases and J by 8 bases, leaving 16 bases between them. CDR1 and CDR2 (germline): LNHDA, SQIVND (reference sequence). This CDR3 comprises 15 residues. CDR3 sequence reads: CASSIRRQGSHEQFF. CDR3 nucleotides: TGTGCCAGTAGTATAAGGCGGCAGGGTAGCCATGAGCAGTTCTTC.

DNA for the CDR3: TGTGCCAGCAGTTTTTCAGGTATTGGAAACACCATATATTTT. It encodes CASSFSGIGNTIYF. The chain is built from TRBV27 and TRBJ1-3; D is ambiguous. V lost 3 bases to trimming and J lost 3 bases, with 9 bases between them. CDR3 length: 14 residues. Germline V gives CDR1 MNHEY, CDR2 SMNVEV (reference sequence).

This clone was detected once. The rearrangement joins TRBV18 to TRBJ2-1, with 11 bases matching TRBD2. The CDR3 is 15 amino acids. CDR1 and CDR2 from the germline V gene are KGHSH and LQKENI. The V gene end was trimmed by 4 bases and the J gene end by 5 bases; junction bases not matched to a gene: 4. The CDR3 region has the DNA TGTGCCAGCTCACTGGGACTAGCGGATCACAATGAGCAGTTCTTC. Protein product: CASSLGLADHNEQFF.

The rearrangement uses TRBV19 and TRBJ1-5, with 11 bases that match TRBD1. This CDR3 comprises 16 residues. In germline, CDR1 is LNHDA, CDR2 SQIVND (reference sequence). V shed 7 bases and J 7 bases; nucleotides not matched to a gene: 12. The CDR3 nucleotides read TGTGCCAGTATACCCGGGACAGGGGGTTCTGGACAGCCCCAGCATTTT. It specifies CASIPGTGGSGQPQHF.

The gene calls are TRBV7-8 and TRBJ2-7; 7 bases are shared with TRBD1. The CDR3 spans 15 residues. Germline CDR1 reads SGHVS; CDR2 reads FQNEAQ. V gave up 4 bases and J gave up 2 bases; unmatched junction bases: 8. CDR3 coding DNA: TGTGCCAGCAGCTCTAGGGGGCCCGTTCCCTACGAGCAGTACTTC. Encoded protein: CASSSRGPVPYEQYF.

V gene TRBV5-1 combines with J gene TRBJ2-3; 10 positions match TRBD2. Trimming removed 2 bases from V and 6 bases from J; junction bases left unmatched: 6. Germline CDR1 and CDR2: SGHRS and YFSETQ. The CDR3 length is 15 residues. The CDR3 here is CASSFSTSGMDTQYF. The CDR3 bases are TGCGCCAGCAGCTTTTCCACTAGCGGGATGGATACGCAGTATTTT.

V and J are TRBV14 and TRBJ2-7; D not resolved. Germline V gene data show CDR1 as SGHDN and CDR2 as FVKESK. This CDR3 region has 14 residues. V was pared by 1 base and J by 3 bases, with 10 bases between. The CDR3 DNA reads TGTGCCAGCAGCCAAGGCGTCCCGTTCTACGAGCAGTACTTC. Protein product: CASSQGVPFYEQYF. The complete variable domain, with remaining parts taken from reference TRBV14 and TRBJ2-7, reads EAGVTQFPSHSVIEKGQTVTLRCDPISGHDNLYWYRRVMGKEIKFLLHFVKESKQDESGMPNNRFLAERTGGTYSTLKVQPAELEDSGVYFCASSQGVPFYEQYFGPGTRLTVT.

The CDR3 region has the DNA TGTGCCAGCAGCCGCATCCGACTAGCGGGGGCCTACAATGAGCAGTTCTTC. Its translation: CASSRIRLAGAYNEQFF. V is TRBV7-8 and J is TRBJ2-1; TRBD2 matches 12 bases. The CDR3 totals 17 residues. Germline V CDR1 and CDR2: SGHVS, FQNEAQ. With 5 bases clipped from V and 2 bases from J, the junction kept 7 bases outside the gene matches. Full variable domain (outside the CDR3, taken from reference TRBV7-8 and TRBJ2-1): GAGVSQSPRYKVAKRGQDVALRCDPISGHVSLFWYQQALGQGPEFLTYFQNEAQLDKSGLPSDRFFAERPEGSVSTLKIQRTQQEDSAVYLCASSRIRLAGAYNEQFFGPGTRLTVL.

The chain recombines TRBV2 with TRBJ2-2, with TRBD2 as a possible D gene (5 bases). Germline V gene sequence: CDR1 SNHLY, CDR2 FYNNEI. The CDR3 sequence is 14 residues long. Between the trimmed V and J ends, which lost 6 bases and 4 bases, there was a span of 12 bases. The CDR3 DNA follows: TGTGCCAGCAGCCGGGAACACGGCACCGGGGAGCTGTTTTTT. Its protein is CASSREHGTGELFF.

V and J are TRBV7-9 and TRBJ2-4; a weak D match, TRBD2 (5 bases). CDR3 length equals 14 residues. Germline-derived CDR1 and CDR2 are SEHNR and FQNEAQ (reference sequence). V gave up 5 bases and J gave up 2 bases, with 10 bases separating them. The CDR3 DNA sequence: TGTGCCAGCAGCCCCAGCGGACCCAAAAACATTCAGTACTTC. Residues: CASSPSGPKNIQYF. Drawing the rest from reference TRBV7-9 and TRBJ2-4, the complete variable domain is DTGVSQNPRHKITKRGQNVTFRCDPISEHNRLYWYRQTLGQGPEFLTYFQNEAQLEKSRLLSDRFSAERPKGSFSTLEIQRTEQGDSAMYLCASSPSGPKNIQYFGAGTRLSVL.

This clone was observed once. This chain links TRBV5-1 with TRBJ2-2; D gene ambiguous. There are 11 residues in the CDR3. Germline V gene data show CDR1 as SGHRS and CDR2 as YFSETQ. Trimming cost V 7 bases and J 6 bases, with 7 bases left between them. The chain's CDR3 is CASGESGELFF. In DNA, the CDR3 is TGCGCCAGCGGAGAATCCGGGGAGCTGTTTTTT.

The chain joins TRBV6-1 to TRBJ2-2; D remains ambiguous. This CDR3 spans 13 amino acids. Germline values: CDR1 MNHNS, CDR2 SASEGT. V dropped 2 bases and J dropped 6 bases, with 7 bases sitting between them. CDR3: CASSELVAGELFF. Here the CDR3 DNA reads TGTGCCAGCAGTGAACTAGTGGCCGGGGAGCTGTTTTTT.

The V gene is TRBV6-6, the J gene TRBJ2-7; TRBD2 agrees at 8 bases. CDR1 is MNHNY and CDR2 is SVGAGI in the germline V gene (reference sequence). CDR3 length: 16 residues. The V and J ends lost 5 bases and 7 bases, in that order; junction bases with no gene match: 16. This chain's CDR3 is CASSRMGTGGPGEQYF. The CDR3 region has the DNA TGTGCCAGCAGTCGAATGGGAACGGGAGGGCCCGGAGAGCAGTACTTC.

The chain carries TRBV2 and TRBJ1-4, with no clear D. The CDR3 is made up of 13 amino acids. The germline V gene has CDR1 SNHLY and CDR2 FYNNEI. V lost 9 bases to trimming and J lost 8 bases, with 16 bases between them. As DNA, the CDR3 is TGTGCCAGAAAGAACACGGGAGGGGAAAAACTGTTTTTT. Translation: CARKNTGGEKLFF. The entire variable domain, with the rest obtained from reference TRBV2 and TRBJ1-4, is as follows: EPEVTQTPSHQVTQMGQEVILRCVPISNHLYFYWYRQILGQKVEFLVSFYNNEISEKSEIFDDQFSVERPDGSNFTLKIRSTKLEDSAMYFCARKNTGGEKLFFGSGTQLSVL.

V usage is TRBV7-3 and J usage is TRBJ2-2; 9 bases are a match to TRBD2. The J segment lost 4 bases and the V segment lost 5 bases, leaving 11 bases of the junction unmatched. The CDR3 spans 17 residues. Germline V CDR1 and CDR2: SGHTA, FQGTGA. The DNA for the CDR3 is TGTGCCAGCAGCCCCTCCCCAAGCGGGGGGATCACCGGGGAGCTGTTTTTT. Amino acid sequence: CASSPSPSGGITGELFF. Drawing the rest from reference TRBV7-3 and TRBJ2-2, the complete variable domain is GAGVSQTPSNKVTEKGKYVELRCDPISGHTALYWYRQSLGQGPEFLIYFQGTGAADDSGLPNDRFFAVRPEGSVSTLKIQRTERGDSAVYLCASSPSPSGGITGELFFGEGSRLTVL.

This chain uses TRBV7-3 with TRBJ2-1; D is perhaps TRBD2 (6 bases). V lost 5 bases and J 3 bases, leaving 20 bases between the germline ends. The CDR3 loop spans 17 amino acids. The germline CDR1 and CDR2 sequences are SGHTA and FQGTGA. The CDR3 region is CASSPGTRGVNYNEQFF. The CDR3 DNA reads TGTGCCAGCAGCCCTGGGACGCGGGGCGTGAACTACAATGAGCAGTTCTTC.

CDR3 coding DNA: TGTGCCAGCAGCATTTACAATCCCGGGGACACCATATATTTT. Protein sequence: CASSIYNPGDTIYF. The chain employs TRBV13 and TRBJ1-3; D is undetermined. The CDR3 has 14 residues. V was trimmed by 5 bases and J by 8 bases, leaving 16 bases between them. Germline V lookup: CDR1 PRHDT, CDR2 FYEKMQ (reference sequence).

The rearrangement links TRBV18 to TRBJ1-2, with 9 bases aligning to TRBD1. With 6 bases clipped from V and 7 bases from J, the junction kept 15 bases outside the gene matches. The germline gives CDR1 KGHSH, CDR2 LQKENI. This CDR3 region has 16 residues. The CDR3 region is CASSTLSGTGLSGYTF. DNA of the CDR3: TGTGCCAGCTCCACCCTGTCCGGGACAGGGCTGTCTGGCTACACCTTC.

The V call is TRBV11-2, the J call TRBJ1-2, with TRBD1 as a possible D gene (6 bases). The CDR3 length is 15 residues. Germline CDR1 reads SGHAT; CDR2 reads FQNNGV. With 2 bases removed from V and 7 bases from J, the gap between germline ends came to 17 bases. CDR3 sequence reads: CASSLPYNRVPGYTF. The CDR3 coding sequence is TGTGCCAGCAGCTTACCCTACAACAGGGTTCCTGGCTACACCTTC.